Listed here are 17 T cell receptor beta chains from one sample, sequenced in a study of blood T cells in healthy people across ages. PCR was performed a second time for about 6 to 12 cycles using a sample-barcoded 5' primer and a J-beta primer mix. A single record per CDR3 protein comes from TCRdb applying MiXCR to the 5' RACE reads. The sample contains 540,000 or so distinct CDR3 sequences, about 25% of which appear only once. The same sample was also used in a study of T cells of mothers and their children.

Sequencing was done on a sample of blood. The receptor source for this set is a boy under 18 in good health.

This clonotype was counted between two and nine times. This sequence joins TRBV29-1 and TRBJ1-5, with 9 bases lining up with TRBD1. The V gene's germline CDR1 is SQVTM and CDR2 ANQGSEA. V shed 6 bases, J shed 7 bases, and the junction held 7 bases outside the gene matches. The CDR3 totals 13 residues. CDR3 DNA sequence: TGCAGCGTCGGGACAGGGAAAGAGCAGCCCCAGCATTTT. It specifies CSVGTGKEQPQHF.

The V and J genes are TRBV5-1 and TRBJ2-3; 14 nucleotides line up with TRBD2. The CDR3 consists of 18 residues. Germline V gene sequence: CDR1 SGHRS, CDR2 YFSETQ. With V trimmed by 4 bases and J by 1 base, 8 bases remained unmatched. Here the CDR3 DNA reads TGCGCCAGCAGCGCGACTAGCGGGAGGGCCTTGGGCACAGATACGCAGTATTTT. Translated: CASSATSGRALGTDTQYF.

This clonotype was counted only a few times. The chain is built from TRBV10-3 and TRBJ2-3; D is possibly TRBD2 (5 bases). V was trimmed by 2 bases and J by 2 bases, leaving 8 bases between them. CDR1 and CDR2 from the germline V gene are ENHRY and SYGVKD. CDR3 length: 14 amino acids. This chain's CDR3 is CAISETGSTDTQYF. The CDR3 DNA sequence: TGTGCCATCAGTGAGACGGGGTCCACAGATACGCAGTATTTT.

V gene TRBV24-1 combines with J gene TRBJ2-1; no firm D call. There are 12 residues in the CDR3. Germline loops: CDR1 KGHDR, CDR2 SFDVKD. Deletions cut 6 bases from V and 8 bases from J, with 10 bases between. CDR3 residues: CATSLAAHEQFF. The CDR3, as DNA: TGTGCCACCAGTCTGGCCGCCCATGAGCAGTTCTTC.

This clonotype was seen more than once but under ten times. The chain has TRBV28 and TRBJ1-2, with a tentative D call TRBD1 (6 bases). The V gene's germline CDR1 is MDHEN and CDR2 SYDVKM. The CDR3 runs 14 residues. Trimming removed 8 bases at V and 4 bases at J, with 17 bases between. In nucleotides, the CDR3 is TGTGCCAGCGGAGGGAGGGGACACCGCTATGGCTACACCTTC. It translates to CASGGRGHRYGYTF.

On this clonotype itself: At one boundary the junction diverges from the germline segment, which might be a read error. The chain recombines TRBV5-6 with TRBJ2-7; D possibly uses TRBD1 or TRBD2 (6 bases each). This CDR3 contains 12 residues. Germline values: CDR1 SGHDT, CDR2 YYEEEE. Here the CDR3 DNA reads TGTGCCGGCAGCCCAGGAGGGGGCGAGCAGTACTTC. Amino acids: CAGSPGGGEQYF.

The chain carries TRBV7-9 and TRBJ2-1; no definite D call. Between the trimmed V and J ends, which lost 1 base and 3 bases, there was a span of 7 bases. Germline CDR1 reads SEHNR; CDR2 reads FQNEAQ (reference sequence). The CDR3 has 14 residues. DNA of the CDR3: TGTGCCAGCAGCTTAGGCCCAATCTACAATGAGCAGTTCTTC. Protein sequence: CASSLGPIYNEQFF.

About this clonotype itself: A junction boundary mismatches the germline segment, possibly from a read error. The rearrangement uses TRBV18 and TRBJ1-2; a weak D match, TRBD1 (5 bases). Per the germline V gene, CDR1 is KGHSH and CDR2 is LQKENI. The CDR3 runs 16 residues. Here the CDR3 reads CASTPDTGRLNYGYTF. The CDR3, as DNA: TGTGCCAGCACACCGGACACTGGTAGACTTAACTATGGCTACACCTTC.

The gene calls are TRBV11-2 and TRBJ2-1, with D possibly matching TRBD2 (5 bases). Germline-derived CDR1 and CDR2 are SGHAT and FQNNGV. The length of the CDR3 is 15 residues. V lost 5 bases, J lost 7 bases, and 18 bases lay in between. In DNA, the CDR3 is TGTGCCAGCAGCGGATCGGAGGACCTCATGAATGAGCAGTTCTTC. This translates into CASSGSEDLMNEQFF.

About this clonotype: This may come from a read error, since a much larger clone is one base off. The gene calls are TRBV9 and TRBJ1-2; a possible D gene is TRBD1 (6 bases). V lost 0 bases and J lost 4, with 7 bases in between. Germline CDR1 SGDLS, CDR2 YYNGEE. The CDR3 covers 13 residues. As DNA, the CDR3 is TGTGCCAGCAGCGTAGGACAGGCCTATGGCTACACCTTC. As protein: CASSVGQAYGYTF.

The rearrangement joins TRBV12-3 or TRBV12-4 to TRBJ1-4, with 11 bases lining up with TRBD1. The CDR3 length is 17 residues. The J segment lost 3 bases and the V segment lost 7 bases, leaving 10 bases of the junction unmatched. The chain's CDR3 is CASTAGTGGLSNEKLFF. The CDR3 DNA follows: TGTGCCAGCACCGCTGGGACAGGGGGTCTTTCTAATGAAAAACTGTTTTTT.

In this sample, this clonotype turned up a few times. The chain links TRBV7-2 to TRBJ1-3; possibly TRBD1 for D (5 bases). The germline V gene encodes CDR1 SGHTA and CDR2 FQGNSA. CDR3 length: 15 amino acids. Between the trimmed V and J ends, which lost 5 bases and 0 bases, there was a span of 11 bases. The CDR3: CASSLTVSSGNTIYF. CDR3 coding DNA: TGTGCCAGCAGCCTGACAGTGTCCTCTGGAAACACCATATATTTT.

A few counts support this clonotype. The chain is built from TRBV3-1 and TRBJ1-2, with D perhaps TRBD1 (5 bases). The CDR3 totals 14 residues. CDR1 and CDR2 from the germline V gene are LGHDT and YNNKEL (reference sequence). V lost 4 bases to trimming and J lost 2 bases, with 11 bases between them. CDR3 bases: TGTGCCAGCAGCCGGGGGAGGGGAAACTATGGCTACACCTTC. This codes for CASSRGRGNYGYTF.

The chain couples TRBV6-6 to TRBJ2-5; 7 positions match TRBD1. The CDR3 totals 13 residues. V lost 6 bases to trimming and J lost 5 bases; unmatched junction nucleotides: 6. Germline V gene sequence: CDR1 MNHNY, CDR2 SVGAGI (reference sequence). CDR3 sequence reads: CASRPTGVETQYF. The CDR3 region has the DNA TGTGCCAGCAGACCAACAGGGGTGGAGACCCAGTACTTC.

This clonotype has a handful of counts. The chain joins TRBV20-1 to TRBJ1-1; TRBD1 matches at 9 bases. Per the germline V gene, CDR1 is DFQATT and CDR2 is SNEGSKA (reference sequence). V lost 0 bases and J lost 5; bases outside the gene matches: 16. CDR3 length: 18 amino acids. In DNA form, the CDR3 reads TGCAGTGCTAGAGATGAGTTAAGGACAGGGGCCTCGAGGACTGAAGCTTTCTTT. Its protein product is CSARDELRTGASRTEAFF.

A word on this clonotype: At one end, the junction sequence differs from germline, possibly due to a read error. The chain employs TRBV20-1 and TRBJ2-5; D may be TRBD1 or TRBD2 (5 bases each). The J call may be mistaken, given a closer DNA end match to TRBJ2-7. The CDR3 totals 14 residues. Germline values: CDR1 DFQATT, CDR2 SNEGSKA (reference sequence). Here the CDR3 DNA reads TGCAGTGCCAGAGGGGCAGGCCTAGGGAACGAGCAGTACTTC. Amino acid sequence: CSARGAGLGNEQYF.

The chain links TRBV5-1 to TRBJ1-1, with TRBD1 as a possible D gene (5 bases). With 4 bases removed from V and 3 bases from J, the gap between germline ends came to 31 bases. The length of the CDR3 is 20 residues. CDR1 SGHRS and CDR2 YFSETQ come from the germline V gene. DNA of the CDR3: TGCGCCAGCAGCCGGCGGGACGCCAGCTCCGGTAGGCGGGACGACACTGAAGCTTTCTTT. This encodes CASSRRDASSGRRDDTEAFF.